This T cell receptor (beta chain) is from a study of monozygotic twins with inflammatory bowel disease. Study-wide findings and caveats: Repertoire similarity did not differ between concordant and discordant twins, possibly owing to limited power. IBD patients shared fewer clonotypes with others than healthy twins, especially with disease activity.

The input for each TCR library was around 4,000 ng of total RNA. Molecular identifiers with 6-nucleotide sample barcodes were added during cDNA synthesis via template switching. From the 5' RACE reads, TCRdb lists one entry per CDR3 protein and no DNA. The sample table sets out some 400,000 distinct CDR3 sequences. The CDR3 is 18 residues long. Germline-derived CDR1 and CDR2 are ENHRY and SYGVKD. On this clonotype: The antigen is unknown.

Specimen: blood. The sequence was collected from a human donor with ulcerative colitis or Crohn's disease, or a healthy co-twin of an affected twin (not recorded which). V and J are TRBV10-3 and TRBJ2-1; TCRdb picks TRBD2, but there is no DNA to check that call. The CDR3 here is CAIRGTSGRASSYNEQFF.